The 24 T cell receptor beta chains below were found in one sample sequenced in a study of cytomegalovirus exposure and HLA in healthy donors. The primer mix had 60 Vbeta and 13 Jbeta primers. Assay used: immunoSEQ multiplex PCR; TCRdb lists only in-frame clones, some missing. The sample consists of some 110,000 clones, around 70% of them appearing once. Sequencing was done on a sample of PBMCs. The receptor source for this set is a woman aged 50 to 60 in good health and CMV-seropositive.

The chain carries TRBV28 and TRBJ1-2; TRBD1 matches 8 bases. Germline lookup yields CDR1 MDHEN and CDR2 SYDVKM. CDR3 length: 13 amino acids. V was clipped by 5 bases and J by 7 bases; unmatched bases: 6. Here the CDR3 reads CASSPDRVGGYTF. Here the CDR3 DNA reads TGTGCCAGCAGTCCGGACAGGGTCGGTGGCTACACCTTC.

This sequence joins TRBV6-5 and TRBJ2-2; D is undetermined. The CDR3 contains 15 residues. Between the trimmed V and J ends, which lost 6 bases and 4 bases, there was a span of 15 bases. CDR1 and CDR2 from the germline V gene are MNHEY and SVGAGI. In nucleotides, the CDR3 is TGTGCCAGCAGGAACAGTGGGTTCAGCACCGGGGAGCTGTTTTTT. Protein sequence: CASRNSGFSTGELFF.

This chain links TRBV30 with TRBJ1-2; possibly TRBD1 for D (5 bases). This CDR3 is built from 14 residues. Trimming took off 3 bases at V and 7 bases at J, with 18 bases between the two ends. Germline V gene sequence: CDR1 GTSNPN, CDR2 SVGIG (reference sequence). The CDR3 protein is CAWSAGYRSSGYTF. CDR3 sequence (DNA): TGTGCCTGGAGCGCTGGGTACAGGTCTTCTGGCTACACCTTC.

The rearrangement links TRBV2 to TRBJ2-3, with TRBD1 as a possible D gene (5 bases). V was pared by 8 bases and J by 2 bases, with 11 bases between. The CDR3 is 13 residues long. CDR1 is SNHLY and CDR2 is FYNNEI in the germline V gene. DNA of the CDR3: TGTGCCAGCGGGGCCGGCAACACAGATACGCAGTATTTT. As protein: CASGAGNTDTQYF.

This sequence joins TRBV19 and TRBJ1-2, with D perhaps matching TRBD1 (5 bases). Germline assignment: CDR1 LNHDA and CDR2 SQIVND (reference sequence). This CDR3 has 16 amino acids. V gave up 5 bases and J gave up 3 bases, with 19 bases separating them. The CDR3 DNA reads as TGTGCCAGTAGTGTTCGCCAGGGCCTACTGGACTATGGCTACACCTTC. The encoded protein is CASSVRQGLLDYGYTF.

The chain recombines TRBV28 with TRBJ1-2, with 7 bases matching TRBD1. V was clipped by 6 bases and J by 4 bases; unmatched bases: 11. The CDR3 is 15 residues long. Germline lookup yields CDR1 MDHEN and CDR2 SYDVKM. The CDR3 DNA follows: TGTGCCAGCAGACACCAGACAGGGCGATTCTATGGCTACACCTTC. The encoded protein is CASRHQTGRFYGYTF.

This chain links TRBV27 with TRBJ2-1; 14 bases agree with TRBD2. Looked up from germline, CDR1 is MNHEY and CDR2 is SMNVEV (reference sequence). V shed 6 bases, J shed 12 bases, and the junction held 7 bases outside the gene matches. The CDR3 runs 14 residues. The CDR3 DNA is TGTGCCAGCAGGTCGGGACTAGCGGGAGTTGGGCAGTTCTTC. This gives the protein CASRSGLAGVGQFF.

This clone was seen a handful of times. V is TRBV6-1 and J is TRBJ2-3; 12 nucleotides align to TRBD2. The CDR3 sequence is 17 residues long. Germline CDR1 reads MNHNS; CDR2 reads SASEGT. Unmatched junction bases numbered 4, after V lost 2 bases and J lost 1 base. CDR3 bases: TGTGCCAGCAGTGAATCGGCTAGCGGGGGGGGCACAGATACGCAGTATTTT. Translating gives CASSESASGGGTDTQYF.

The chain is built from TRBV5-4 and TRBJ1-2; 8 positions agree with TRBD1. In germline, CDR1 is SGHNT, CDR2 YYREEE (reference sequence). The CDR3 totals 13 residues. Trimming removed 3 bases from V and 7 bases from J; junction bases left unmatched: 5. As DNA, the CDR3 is TGTGCCAGCAGCTCTCAGGGGGCGCGTGGCTACACCTTC. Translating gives CASSSQGARGYTF.

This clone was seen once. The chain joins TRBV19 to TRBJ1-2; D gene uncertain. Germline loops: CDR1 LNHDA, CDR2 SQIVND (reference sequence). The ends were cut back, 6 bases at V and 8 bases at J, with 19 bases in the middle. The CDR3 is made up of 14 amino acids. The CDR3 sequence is CASRPSGPWEGYTF. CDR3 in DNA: TGTGCCAGTAGGCCCAGCGGACCCTGGGAGGGCTACACCTTC.

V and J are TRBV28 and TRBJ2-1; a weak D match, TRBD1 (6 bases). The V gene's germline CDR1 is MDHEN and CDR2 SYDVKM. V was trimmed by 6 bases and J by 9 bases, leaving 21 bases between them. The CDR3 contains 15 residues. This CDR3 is CASSPPPMGAGEQFF. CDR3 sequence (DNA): TGTGCCAGCAGCCCACCCCCGATGGGGGCAGGTGAGCAGTTCTTC.

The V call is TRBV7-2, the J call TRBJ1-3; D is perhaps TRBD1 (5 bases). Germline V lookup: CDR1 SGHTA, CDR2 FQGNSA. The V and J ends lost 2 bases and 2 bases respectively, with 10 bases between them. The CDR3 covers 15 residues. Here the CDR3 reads CASSLLRGTGNTIYF. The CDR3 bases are TGTGCCAGCAGCTTATTACGGGGGACTGGAAACACCATATATTTT.

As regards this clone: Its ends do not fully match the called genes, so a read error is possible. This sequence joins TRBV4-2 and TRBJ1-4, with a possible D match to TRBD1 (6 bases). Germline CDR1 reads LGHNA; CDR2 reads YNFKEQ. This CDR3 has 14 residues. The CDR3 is CASSLGGANEKLFF. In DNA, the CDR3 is TGTGCCAGCAGCTTGGGGGGGGCTAACGAAAAACTGTTTTTT.

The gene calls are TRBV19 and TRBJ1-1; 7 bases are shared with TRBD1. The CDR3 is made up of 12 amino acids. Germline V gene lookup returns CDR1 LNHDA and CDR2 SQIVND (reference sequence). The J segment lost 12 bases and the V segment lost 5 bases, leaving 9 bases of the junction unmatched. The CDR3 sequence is CASSHRQGITFF. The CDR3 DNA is TGTGCCAGTAGTCACCGACAGGGTATAACTTTCTTT.

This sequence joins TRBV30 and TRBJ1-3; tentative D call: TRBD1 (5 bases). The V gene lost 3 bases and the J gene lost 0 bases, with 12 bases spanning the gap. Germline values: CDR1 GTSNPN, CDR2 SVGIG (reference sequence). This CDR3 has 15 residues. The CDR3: CAWRGQMDSGNTIYF. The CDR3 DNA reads TGTGCCTGGAGGGGGCAGATGGACTCTGGAAACACCATATATTTT.

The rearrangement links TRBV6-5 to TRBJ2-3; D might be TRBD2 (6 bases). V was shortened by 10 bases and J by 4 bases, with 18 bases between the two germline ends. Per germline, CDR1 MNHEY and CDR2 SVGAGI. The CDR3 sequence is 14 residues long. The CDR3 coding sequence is TGTGCCACCCGAAGGAGGGCCAAGGCAGATACGCAGTATTTT. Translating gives CATRRRAKADTQYF.

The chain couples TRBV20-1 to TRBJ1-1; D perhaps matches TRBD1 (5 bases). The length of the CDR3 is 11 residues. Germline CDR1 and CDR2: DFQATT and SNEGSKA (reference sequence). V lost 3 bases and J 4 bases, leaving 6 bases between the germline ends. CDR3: CSASRGTEAFF. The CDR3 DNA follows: TGCAGTGCTAGTAGGGGCACTGAAGCTTTCTTT.

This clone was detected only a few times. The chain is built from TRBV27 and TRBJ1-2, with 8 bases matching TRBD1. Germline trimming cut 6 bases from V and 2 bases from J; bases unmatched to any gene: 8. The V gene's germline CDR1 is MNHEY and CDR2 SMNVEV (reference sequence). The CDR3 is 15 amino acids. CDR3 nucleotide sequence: TGTGCCAGCAGGCCGGACAGGGCGACCAACTATGGCTACACCTTC. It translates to CASRPDRATNYGYTF.

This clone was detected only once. The DNA of the CDR3 is TGTGCCAGCAGTGAAAACAGGGGGCCCAAATGGGCTTTCTTT. This codes for CASSENRGPKWAFF. V and J are TRBV2 and TRBJ1-1; 9 bases are shared with TRBD1. CDR1 and CDR2 (germline): SNHLY, FYNNEI. V trimming: 2 bases; J trimming: 11 bases; junction bases outside the gene matches: 9. The CDR3 is made up of 14 amino acids.

CDR3 sequence reads: CASRAGSGSNQPQHF. CDR3 nucleotide sequence: TGTGCCAGCAGGGCGGGGTCGGGTAGCAATCAGCCCCAGCATTTT. This sequence joins TRBV27 and TRBJ1-5; D is unresolved. The V end lost 6 bases, the J end lost 0 bases, and 12 bases lay between the germline ends. The CDR3 runs to 15 residues. CDR1 and CDR2 (germline): MNHEY, SMNVEV (reference sequence).

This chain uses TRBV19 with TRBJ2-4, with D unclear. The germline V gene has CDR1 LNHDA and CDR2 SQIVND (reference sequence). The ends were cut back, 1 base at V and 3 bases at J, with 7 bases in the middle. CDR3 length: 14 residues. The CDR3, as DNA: TGTGCCAGTAGTATAGGAGGCAGCAAAAACATTCAGTACTTC. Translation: CASSIGGSKNIQYF.

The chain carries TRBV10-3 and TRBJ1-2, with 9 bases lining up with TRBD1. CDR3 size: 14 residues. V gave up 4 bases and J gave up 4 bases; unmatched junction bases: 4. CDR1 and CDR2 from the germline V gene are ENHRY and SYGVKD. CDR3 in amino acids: CAISGDRDGYGYTF. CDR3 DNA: TGTGCCATCAGTGGGGACAGGGATGGCTATGGCTACACCTTC.

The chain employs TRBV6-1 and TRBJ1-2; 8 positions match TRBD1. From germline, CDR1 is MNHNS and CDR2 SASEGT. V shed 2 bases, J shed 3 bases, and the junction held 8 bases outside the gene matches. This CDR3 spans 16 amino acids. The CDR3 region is CASSESRDRNDYGYTF. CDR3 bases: TGTGCCAGCAGTGAAAGTCGGGACAGGAATGACTATGGCTACACCTTC.

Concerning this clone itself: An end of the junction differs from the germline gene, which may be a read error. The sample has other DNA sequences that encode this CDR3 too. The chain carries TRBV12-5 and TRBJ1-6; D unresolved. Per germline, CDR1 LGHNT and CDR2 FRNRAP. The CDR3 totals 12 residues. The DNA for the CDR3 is TGTGCCAGTGGTCCCCTTTTTTCACCCCTCCACTTT. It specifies CASGPLFSPLHF.